The 17 T cell receptor beta chains below come from one sample, sequenced in a study of graft-versus-host responses after intestinal transplantation. Assay: immunoSEQ multiplex PCR; the TCRdb copy retains only in-frame clones and omits some. In the table there are around 100,000 clones, 85% to 95% of which are singletons. No antigen has been assigned to these receptors. The sample in question was unstimulated CD8+ T cells sorted from spleen or lymph node cells, obtained before transplant. Receptors were obtained from a human donor who was the organ donor for an intestinal transplant.

CDR3: CASSVDTPSYNEQFF. The CDR3 DNA is TGTGCCAGCAGCGTAGACACCCCGTCCTACAATGAGCAGTTCTTC. The genes are TRBV9 and TRBJ2-1, with D hard to call. The CDR3 runs 15 residues. The germline CDR1 and CDR2 sequences are SGDLS and YYNGEE. Trimming took off 0 bases at V and 1 base at J, with 8 bases between the two ends. Full variable domain (remainder filled in from reference TRBV9 and TRBJ2-1): DSGVTQTPKHLITATGQRVTLRCSPRSGDLSVYWYQQSLDQGLQFLIQYYNGEERAKGNILERFSAQQFPDLHSELNLSSLELGDSALYFCASSVDTPSYNEQFFGPGTRLTVL.

V and J are TRBV6-5 and TRBJ1-1, with TRBD1 identical over 12 bases. Germline CDR1 reads MNHEY; CDR2 reads SVGAGI. The CDR3 has 14 residues. V gave up 0 bases and J gave up 8 bases; unmatched junction bases: 1. CDR3 loop: CASSYSGTGGEAFF. The CDR3 DNA reads TGTGCCAGCAGTTACTCCGGGACAGGGGGCGAAGCTTTCTTT.

In its sample, this clone was seen once. The chain uses TRBV4-1 and TRBJ2-7; TRBD2 matches 12 bases. Germline CDR1 and CDR2: MGHRA and YSYEKL. The CDR3 runs to 19 residues. The trim removed 0 bases at V and 2 bases at J, leaving 11 bases unmatched. CDR3 sequence (DNA): TGCGCCAGCAGCCAAGAGAATCGGCTAGCGGGAGGGACAGCCTACGAGCAGTACTTC. As protein: CASSQENRLAGGTAYEQYF.

This chain uses TRBV5-6 with TRBJ1-2, with 7 bases matching TRBD1. Per the germline V gene, CDR1 is SGHDT and CDR2 is YYEEEE. The CDR3 has 14 amino acids. V dropped 0 bases and J dropped 8; count of bases not matched to a gene: 7. The CDR3 DNA is TGTGCCAGCAGCTTGGCAAACAGGGGCCGCGGCTACACCTTC. Translating gives CASSLANRGRGYTF.

The chain combines TRBV4-1 with TRBJ2-7, with D possibly matching TRBD2 (6 bases). V lost 0 bases to trimming and J lost 0 bases, with 12 bases between them. The germline CDR1 and CDR2 sequences are MGHRA and YSYEKL. The CDR3 consists of 16 residues. The CDR3 coding sequence is TGCGCCAGCAGCCAAGATCCTAGCGACACCTCCTACGAGCAGTACTTC. Amino acid sequence: CASSQDPSDTSYEQYF.

The chain is built from TRBV27 and TRBJ2-7; TRBD1 matches at 9 bases. Germline lookup yields CDR1 MNHEY and CDR2 SMNVEV (reference sequence). The CDR3 sequence is 14 residues long. Trimming at V came to 6 bases and at J to 1 base, leaving 4 bases not matched to a gene. The CDR3 DNA follows: TGTGCCAGCAGAACAGGGGGCAGGTCCTACGAGCAGTACTTC. Its protein product is CASRTGGRSYEQYF.

The chain couples TRBV7-9 to TRBJ1-3; D perhaps matches TRBD1 (5 bases). The CDR3 runs to 14 residues. The V and J ends lost 6 bases and 0 bases respectively, with 9 bases between them. The germline gives CDR1 SEHNR, CDR2 FQNEAQ (reference sequence). Here the CDR3 DNA reads TGTGCCAGCAGGTTAACAGGCTCTGGAAACACCATATATTTT. Translated, it gives CASRLTGSGNTIYF. The whole variable domain, remainder taken from reference TRBV7-9 and TRBJ1-3, is DTGVSQNPRHKITKRGQNVTFRCDPISEHNRLYWYRQTLGQGPEFLTYFQNEAQLEKSRLLSDRFSAERPKGSFSTLEIQRTEQGDSAMYLCASRLTGSGNTIYFGEGSWLTVV.

The V gene is TRBV30, the J gene TRBJ2-5, with D unresolved. The CDR3 consists of 12 residues. V was shortened by 0 bases and J by 5 bases, with 7 bases between the two germline ends. The germline V gene has CDR1 GTSNPN and CDR2 SVGIG (reference sequence). The CDR3 sequence: CAWSVGGETQYF. The CDR3 nucleotides are TGTGCCTGGAGTGTAGGTGGGGAGACCCAGTACTTC.

The chain employs TRBV11-3 and TRBJ2-2; D is unclear. Between the trimmed V and J ends, which lost 1 base and 7 bases, there was a span of 4 bases. Germline-derived CDR1 and CDR2 are SGHNT and YENEEA. The CDR3 length is 12 residues. In nucleotides, the CDR3 is TGTGCCAGCAGCTTAGTTTTCGGGGAGCTGTTTTTT. Translated: CASSLVFGELFF.

The chain recombines TRBV2 with TRBJ2-5, with D hard to call. This CDR3 region has 13 residues. Deletions cut 6 bases from V and 5 bases from J, with 13 bases between. Germline values: CDR1 SNHLY, CDR2 FYNNEI. The CDR3 sequence is CASRGPPSETQYF. Here the CDR3 DNA reads TGTGCCAGCAGGGGTCCGCCGTCGGAGACCCAGTACTTC.

V and J are TRBV27 and TRBJ2-7; 11 bases are shared with TRBD2. Germline CDR1 is MNHEY and CDR2 is SMNVEV (reference sequence). CDR3 size: 18 residues. The junction had 14 bases not matched to a gene; V was cut back by 3 bases and J by 4 bases. DNA of the CDR3: TGTGCCAGCAGTTTCCCTCCGATGGTAGCGGGAGGGGGGTACGAGCAGTACTTC. It specifies CASSFPPMVAGGGYEQYF.

The chain's CDR3 is CARSRRQGFSYEQYF. In DNA, the CDR3 is TGTGCCAGAAGCAGGAGACAGGGGTTCTCCTACGAGCAGTACTTC. The chain has TRBV5-3 and TRBJ2-7, with 8 nucleotides matching TRBD1. TRBV5-3 is identified as an open reading frame with a role that is uncertain. The V gene end was trimmed by 4 bases and the J gene end by 0 bases; junction bases not matched to a gene: 6. The CDR3 loop spans 15 amino acids.

This clone was counted once. The rearrangement uses TRBV7-2 and TRBJ2-7; tentative D call: TRBD2 (6 bases). Trimming shortened V by 7 bases and J by 2 bases, and 24 bases separated the two germline ends. Germline V gives CDR1 SGHTA, CDR2 FQGNSA. There are 17 residues in the CDR3. CDR3 DNA sequence: TGTGCCAGCAACCCCTGGGGCCTAGCGCGGGGACCCTACGAGCAGTACTTC. Translated, it gives CASNPWGLARGPYEQYF.

This clone was picked up one time. This chain uses TRBV4-1 with TRBJ2-7; no reliable D call. The CDR3 covers 13 residues. The V end lost 1 base, the J end lost 2 bases, and 6 bases lay between the germline ends. The germline gives CDR1 MGHRA, CDR2 YSYEKL. The DNA for the CDR3 is TGCGCCAGCAGCCAAGCCGGAGCCTACGAGCAGTACTTC. This sequence encodes CASSQAGAYEQYF.

The chain combines TRBV30 with TRBJ2-7; TRBD2 matches at 9 bases. Germline V gene data show CDR1 as GTSNPN and CDR2 as SVGIG (reference sequence). The CDR3 extends over 14 amino acids. V lost 2 bases to trimming and J lost 2 bases; unmatched junction nucleotides: 4. This CDR3 is CAWSFPSGAYEQYF. The CDR3 coding sequence is TGTGCCTGGAGTTTCCCTAGCGGGGCCTACGAGCAGTACTTC.

The rearrangement links TRBV9 to TRBJ2-2, with 10 bases matching TRBD1. V lost 0 bases to trimming and J lost 4 bases; unmatched junction nucleotides: 0. This CDR3 has 15 amino acids. In germline, CDR1 is SGDLS, CDR2 YYNGEE. The CDR3 loop reads CASSVGQGATGELFF. The CDR3, as DNA: TGTGCCAGCAGCGTAGGACAGGGGGCCACCGGGGAGCTGTTTTTT.

This sequence joins TRBV5-6 and TRBJ1-1, with 8 bases fitting TRBD1. With V trimmed by 4 bases and J by 10 bases, 3 bases remained unmatched. Germline CDR1 reads SGHDT; CDR2 reads YYEEEE. The CDR3 loop spans 11 amino acids. CDR3 coding DNA: TGTGCCAGCAGCGCGGACAGGGTAGCTTTCTTT. Encoded protein: CASSADRVAFF.